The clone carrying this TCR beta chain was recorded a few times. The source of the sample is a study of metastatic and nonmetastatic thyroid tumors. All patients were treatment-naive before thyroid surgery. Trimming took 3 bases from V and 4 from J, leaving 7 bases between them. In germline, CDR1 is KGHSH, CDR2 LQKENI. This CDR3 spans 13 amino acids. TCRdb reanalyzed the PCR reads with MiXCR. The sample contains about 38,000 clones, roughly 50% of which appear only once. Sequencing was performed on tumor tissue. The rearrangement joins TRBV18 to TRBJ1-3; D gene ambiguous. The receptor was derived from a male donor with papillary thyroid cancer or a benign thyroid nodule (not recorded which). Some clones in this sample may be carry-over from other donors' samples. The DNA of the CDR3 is TGTGCCAGCTCACCGGGTGCGGGAAACACCATATATTTT. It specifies CASSPGAGNTIYF.